This T cell receptor beta chain came from a study of naive and memory T cell subsets. Study outcomes and limitations: No ground truth validated the naive and memory repertoire findings. From naive to CM, EM and EMRA, diversity decreased and Gini increased. Especially in CD8 cells, naive repertoires contained a few larger clonotypes, possibly CD45RA-re-expressing memory cells.

This clonotype was observed at least ten times. Antigen: not known. An equimolar mix of two oligonucleotides served as the beta constant-region primer for TRBC1 and TRBC2. Four rounds of PCR amplified the ligated cDNA using nested alpha and beta constant-region primers plus SP2. TCRdb re-called the UMI-ligation and nested PCR reads with MiXCR, one entry per CDR3 protein. The sample has more than 95,000 distinct CDR3 sequences; 14% are singletons. Trimming left V 0 bases short and J 9 bases short, with 9 bases between. CDR3 length equals 13 residues. From the second PCR step, alpha and beta chains were amplified apart. Overnight CMV lysate stimulation of fresh PBMCs defined donor CMV status by CD4+ IFNgamma.

The chain carries TRBV12-3 or TRBV12-4 and TRBJ2-1, with D perhaps TRBD1 or TRBD2 (6 bases each). Specimen: naive CD8+ T cells from blood. This TCR came from a human donor in good health. CDR3 in DNA: TGTGCCAGCAGTTTAGCGGGGGGCCGTGAGCAGTTCTTC. Its translation is CASSLAGGREQFF.